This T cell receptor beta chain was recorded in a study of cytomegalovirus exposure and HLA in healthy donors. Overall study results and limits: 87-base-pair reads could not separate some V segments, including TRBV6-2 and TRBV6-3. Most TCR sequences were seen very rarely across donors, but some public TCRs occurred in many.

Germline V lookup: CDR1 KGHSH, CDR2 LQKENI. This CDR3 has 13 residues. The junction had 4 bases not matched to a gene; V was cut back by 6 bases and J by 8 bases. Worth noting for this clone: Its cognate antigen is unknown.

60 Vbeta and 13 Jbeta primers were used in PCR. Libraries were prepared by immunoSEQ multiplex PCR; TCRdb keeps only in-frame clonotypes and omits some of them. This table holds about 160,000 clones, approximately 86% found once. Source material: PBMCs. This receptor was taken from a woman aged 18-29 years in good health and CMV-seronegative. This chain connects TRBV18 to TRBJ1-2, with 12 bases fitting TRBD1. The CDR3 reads CASSAGTGGGYTF. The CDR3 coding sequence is TGTGCCAGCTCGGCCGGGACAGGGGGCGGCTACACCTTC.